Presented here are 6 T cell receptor beta chains from one specimen sequenced in a study of blood T cell repertoires in COVID-19. TCRdb's table, derived via immunoSEQ multiplex PCR, lists solely in-frame clones and lacks some. The data hold roughly 340,000 clones, with around 87% observed a single time. Material for sequencing was peripheral blood. The source is a woman aged 50 to 65 with COVID-19, enrolled during active disease.

J is TRBJ2-2 and V is TRBV5-4; 10 nucleotides agree with TRBD2. The germline V gene has CDR1 SGHNT and CDR2 YYREEE (reference sequence). The V and J ends lost 0 bases and 3 bases, in that order; junction bases with no gene match: 8. CDR3 size: 18 residues. The CDR3 is CASSLGLAGVGYTGELFF. In DNA, the CDR3 is TGTGCCAGCAGCTTGGGTCTAGCGGGAGTAGGTTACACCGGGGAGCTGTTTTTT.

This CDR3 is CASSVAGGTAPSTDTQYF. The CDR3 coding sequence is TGTGCCAGCAGCGTAGCTGGCGGGACAGCTCCTAGCACAGATACGCAGTATTTT. The chain uses TRBV9 and TRBJ2-3; D might be TRBD1 (7 bases). The CDR3 contains 18 residues. V gave up 0 bases and J gave up 0 bases, with 17 bases separating them. In germline, CDR1 is SGDLS, CDR2 YYNGEE.

J is TRBJ2-7 and V is TRBV21-1; whether TRBD2, the table's D call, matches the DNA was not checked. TRBV21-1 constitutes a pseudogene. The CDR3 spans 16 residues. The CDR3 sequence is CASISTGTSVSYEQYF. In DNA form, the CDR3 reads TGTGCCAGCATTTCGACCGGGACTAGCGTTTCCTACGAGCAGTACTTC.

The CDR3 loop is CASSEDTADTQYF. The CDR3 DNA sequence: TGTGCCAGCAGTGAAGATACGGCAGATACGCAGTATTTT. The genes are TRBV2 and TRBJ2-3; D gene uncertain. CDR3 length: 13 amino acids. The V end was cut by 1 base, the J end by 4 bases, with 6 bases between. In germline, CDR1 is SNHLY, CDR2 FYNNEI.

The J gene is TRBJ2-3, the V gene TRBV15; D may be TRBD1 (6 bases). The CDR3 spans 19 residues. Germline loops: CDR1 LNHNV, CDR2 YYDKDF (reference sequence). Trimming removed 0 bases from V and 0 bases from J, with 19 bases in between. Written as DNA, the CDR3 is TGTGCCACCAGCAGAGATAGGAGGCAGGGGATTTTCAGCACAGATACGCAGTATTTT. This gives the protein CATSRDRRQGIFSTDTQYF.

CDR3 sequence (DNA): TGTGCCAGCAGCCACCCAATAGCGGGACCCTCCGGAGATACGCAGTATTTT. Translation gives CASSHPIAGPSGDTQYF. The V call is TRBV7-9, the J call TRBJ2-3, with TRBD2 identical over 8 bases. The CDR3 contains 17 residues. Germline trimming cut 5 bases from V and 5 bases from J; bases unmatched to any gene: 15. Germline CDR1 and CDR2: SEHNR and FQNEAQ (reference sequence).